This T cell receptor (beta chain) was documented in a study of graft-versus-host responses after intestinal transplantation. TCRdb keeps only in-frame clones here, not all; method: immunoSEQ multiplex PCR. The sample carries about 21,000 clones, roughly 92% recorded once. V shed 2 bases and J shed 3 bases, with 9 bases lying between them. The CDR3 length is 13 residues. In germline, CDR1 is SGHRS, CDR2 YFSETQ. Sequenced material: PBMCs, taken roughly 260 days after intestinal transplant. The clonotype originates from a human patient who received an intestinal transplant, so some T cells may come from the graft donor. The rearrangement links TRBV5-1 to TRBJ2-7; D gene unclear. CDR3 loop: CASSFGQDYEQYF. In DNA form, the CDR3 reads TGCGCCAGCAGCTTCGGTCAGGACTACGAGCAGTACTTC.